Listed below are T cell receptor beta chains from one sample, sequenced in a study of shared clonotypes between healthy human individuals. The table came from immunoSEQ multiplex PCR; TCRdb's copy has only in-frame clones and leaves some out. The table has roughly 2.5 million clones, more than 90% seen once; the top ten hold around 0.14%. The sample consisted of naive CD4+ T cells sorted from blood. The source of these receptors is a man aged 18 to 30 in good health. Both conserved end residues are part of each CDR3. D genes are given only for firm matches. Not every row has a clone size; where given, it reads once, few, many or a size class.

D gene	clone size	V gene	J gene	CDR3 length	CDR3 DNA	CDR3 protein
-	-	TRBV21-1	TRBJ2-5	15	TGTGCCAGCAGCAAAGCGCCAGCGGGAGGGGGTACCCAGTACTTC	CASSKAPAGGGTQYF
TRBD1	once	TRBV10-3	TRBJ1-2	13	TGTGCCATCAGTGAGGGGACAGGGTATGGCTACACCTTC	CAISEGTGYGYTF
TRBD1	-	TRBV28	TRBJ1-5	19	TGTGCCAGCAGTCCCCCCCTCCGGGACAGGGGGGGGAGCAATCAGCCCCAGCATTTT	CASSPPLRDRGGSNQPQHF
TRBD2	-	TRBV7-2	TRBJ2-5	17	TGTGCCAGCAGCTTAGCGGCGCTAGCGGGGGGGCTTGAGACCCAGTACTTC	CASSLAALAGGLETQYF
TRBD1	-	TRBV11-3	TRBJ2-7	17	TGTGCCAGCAGCTTAAATTCGGCGGGACAGGGGCTTCGAGAGCAGTACTTC	CASSLNSAGQGLREQYF
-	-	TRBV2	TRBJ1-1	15	TGTGCCAGCAGTTCCACCGGGACGCAGAACACTGAAGCTTTCTTT	CASSSTGTQNTEAFF
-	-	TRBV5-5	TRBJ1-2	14	TGTGCCAGCAGCTTTGATAGGACTAACTATGGCTACACCTTC	CASSFDRTNYGYTF
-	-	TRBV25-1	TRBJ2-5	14	TGTGCCAGCAGTGAACCGGGCCGGGGTGAGACCCAGTACTTC	CASSEPGRGETQYF
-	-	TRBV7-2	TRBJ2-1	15	TGTGCCAGCAGCTTCCGGACAGTCTCCTACAATGAGCAGTTCTTC	CASSFRTVSYNEQFF
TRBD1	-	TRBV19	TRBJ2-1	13	TGTGCCAGTAGTATAAACAGGGGTGATGAGCAGTTCTTC	CASSINRGDEQFF
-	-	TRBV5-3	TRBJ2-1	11	TGTGCCAGAAGCTATGTGGATGAGCAGTTCTTC	CARSYVDEQFF
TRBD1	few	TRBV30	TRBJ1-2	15	TGTGCCTGGAGGGTAACCGGGACAGGGGGCTACGGCTACACCTTC	CAWRVTGTGGYGYTF
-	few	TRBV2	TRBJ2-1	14	TGTGCCAGCAGCGGCGGGACGGTATACAATGAGCAGTTCTTC	CASSGGTVYNEQFF
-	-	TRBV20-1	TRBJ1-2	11	TGCAGTGCCTTAGAGGGGAGAGGCTACACCTTC	CSALEGRGYTF
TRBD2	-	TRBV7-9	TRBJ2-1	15	TGTGCCAGCAGCACTAGCGGGGGCCTCTACAATGAGCAGTTCTTC	CASSTSGGLYNEQFF
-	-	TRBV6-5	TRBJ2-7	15	TGTGCCAGCAGTTACTCCTTCGGCACCCCCTACGAGCAGTACTTC	CASSYSFGTPYEQYF
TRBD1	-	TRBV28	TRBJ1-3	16	TGTGCCAGCAGACCACGGGGACAGGGCTCTGGAAACACCATATATTTT	CASRPRGQGSGNTIYF
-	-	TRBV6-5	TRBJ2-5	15	TGTGCCAGCAGTTACGGGGTAGGGGATGGGGAGACCCAGTACTTC	CASSYGVGDGETQYF
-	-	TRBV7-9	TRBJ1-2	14	TGTGCCAGCAGCTTCGAGGGACCGGCCTATGGCTACACCTTC	CASSFEGPAYGYTF
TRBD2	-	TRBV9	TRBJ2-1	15	TGTGCCAGCAGCGTAGCTCAAACTAGCGGGAGCCAGCAGTTCTTC	CASSVAQTSGSQQFF
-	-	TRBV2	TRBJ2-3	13	TGTGCCAGCAGGACACCACAAGGGGATACGCAGTATTTT	CASRTPQGDTQYF
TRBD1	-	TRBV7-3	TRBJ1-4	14	TGTGCCAGCAGCCAGCGACAGGGGAAGGAAAAACTGTTTTTT	CASSQRQGKEKLFF
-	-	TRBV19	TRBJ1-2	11	TGTGCCAGTAGTATAGGTCGCGGCTACACCTTC	CASSIGRGYTF
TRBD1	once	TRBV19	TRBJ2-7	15	TGTGCCAGTAGTGCCGGGACAGGAGTCTCCTACGAGCAGTACTTC	CASSAGTGVSYEQYF
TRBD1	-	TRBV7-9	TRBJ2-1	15	TGTGCCAGCAGCTCATACAGGGGGTCCTACAATGAGCAGTTCTTC	CASSSYRGSYNEQFF
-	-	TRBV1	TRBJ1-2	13	TGCACCAGCAGCATTGGGACAGGGGACGGCTACACCTTC	CTSSIGTGDGYTF